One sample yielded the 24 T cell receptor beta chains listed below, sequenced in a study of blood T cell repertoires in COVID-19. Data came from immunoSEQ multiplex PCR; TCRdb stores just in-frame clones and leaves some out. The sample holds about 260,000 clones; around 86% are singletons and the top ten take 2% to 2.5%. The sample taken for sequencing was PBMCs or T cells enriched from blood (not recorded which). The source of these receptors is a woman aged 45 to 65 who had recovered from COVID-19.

In nucleotides, the CDR3 is TGCGCCAGCAGGGGGCGTCGGTACGAGCAGTACTTC. This translates into CASRGRRYEQYF. The rearrangement uses TRBV5-1 and TRBJ2-7; D may be TRBD1 (5 bases). Looked up from germline, CDR1 is SGHRS and CDR2 is YFSETQ. This CDR3 region has 12 residues. V was clipped by 5 bases and J by 4 bases, with 10 bases between them.

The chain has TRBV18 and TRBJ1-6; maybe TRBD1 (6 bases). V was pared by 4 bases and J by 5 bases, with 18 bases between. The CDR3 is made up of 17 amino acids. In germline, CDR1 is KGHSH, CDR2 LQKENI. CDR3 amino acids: CASSRSQLGADNSPLHF. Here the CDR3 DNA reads TGTGCCAGCTCACGTTCACAACTGGGGGCAGATAATTCACCCCTCCACTTT.

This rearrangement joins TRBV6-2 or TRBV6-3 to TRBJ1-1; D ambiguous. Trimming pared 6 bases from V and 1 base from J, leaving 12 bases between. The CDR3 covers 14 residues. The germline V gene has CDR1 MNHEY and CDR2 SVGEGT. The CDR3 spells CASSYSVKNTEAFF. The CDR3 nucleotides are TGTGCCAGCAGCTATTCCGTAAAGAACACTGAAGCTTTCTTT.

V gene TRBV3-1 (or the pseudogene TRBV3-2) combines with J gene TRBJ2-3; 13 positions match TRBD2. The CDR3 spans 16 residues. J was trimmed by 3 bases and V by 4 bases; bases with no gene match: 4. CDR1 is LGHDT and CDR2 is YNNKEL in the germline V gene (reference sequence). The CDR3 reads CASSRTSGSGTDTQYF. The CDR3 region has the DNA TGTGCCAGCAGCCGGACTAGCGGGAGCGGTACAGATACGCAGTATTTT.

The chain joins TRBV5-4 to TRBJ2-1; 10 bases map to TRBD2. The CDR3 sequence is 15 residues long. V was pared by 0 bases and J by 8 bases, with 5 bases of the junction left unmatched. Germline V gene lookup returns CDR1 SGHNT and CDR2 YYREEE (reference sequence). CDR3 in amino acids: CASSLETSGIYEQFF. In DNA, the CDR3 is TGTGCCAGCAGCTTGGAAACTAGCGGGATTTATGAGCAGTTCTTC.

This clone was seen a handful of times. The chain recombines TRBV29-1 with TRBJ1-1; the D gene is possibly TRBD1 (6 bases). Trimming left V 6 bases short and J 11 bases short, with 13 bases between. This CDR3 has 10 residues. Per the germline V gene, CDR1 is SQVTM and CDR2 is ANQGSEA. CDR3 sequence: CSVKQGRAFF. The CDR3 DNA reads TGCAGCGTAAAACAGGGAAGGGCTTTCTTT. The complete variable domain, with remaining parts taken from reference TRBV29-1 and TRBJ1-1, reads SAVISQKPSRDICQRGTSLTIQCQVDSQVTMMFWYRQQPGQSLTLIATANQGSEATYESGFVIDKFPISRPNLTFSTLTVSNMSPEDSSIYLCSVKQGRAFFGQGTRLTVV.

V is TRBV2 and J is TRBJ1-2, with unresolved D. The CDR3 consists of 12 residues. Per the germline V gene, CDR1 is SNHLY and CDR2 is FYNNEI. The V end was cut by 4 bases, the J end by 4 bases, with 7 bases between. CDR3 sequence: CASSVSGYGYTF. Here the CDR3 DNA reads TGTGCCAGCAGTGTCTCAGGCTATGGCTACACCTTC.

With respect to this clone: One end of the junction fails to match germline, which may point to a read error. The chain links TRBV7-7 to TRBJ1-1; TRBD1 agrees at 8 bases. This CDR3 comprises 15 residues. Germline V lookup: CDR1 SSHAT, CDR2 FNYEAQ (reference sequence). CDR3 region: CASSPLDRARTEAFF. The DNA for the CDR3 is TGTGCTAGCAGCCCCCTGGACAGGGCGAGGACTGAAGCTTTCTTT.

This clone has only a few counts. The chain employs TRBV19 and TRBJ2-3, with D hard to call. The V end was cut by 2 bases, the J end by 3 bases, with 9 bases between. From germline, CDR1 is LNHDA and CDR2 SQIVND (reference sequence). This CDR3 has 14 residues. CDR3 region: CASSIRLRTDTQYF. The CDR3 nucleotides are TGTGCCAGTAGTATACGCCTACGAACAGATACGCAGTATTTT.

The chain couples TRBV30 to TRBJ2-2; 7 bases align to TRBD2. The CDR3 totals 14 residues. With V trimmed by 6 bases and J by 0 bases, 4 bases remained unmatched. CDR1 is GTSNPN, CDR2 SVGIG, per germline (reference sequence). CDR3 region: CACPGGANTGELFF. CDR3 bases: TGTGCCTGCCCGGGGGGAGCGAACACCGGGGAGCTGTTTTTT.

The CDR3 nucleotides are TGTGCCAGCAGCCCGAAGATGGGACAGGGGTTATACGAGCAGTACTTC. Amino acids: CASSPKMGQGLYEQYF. The chain combines TRBV7-9 with TRBJ2-7, with 10 nucleotides matching TRBD1. This CDR3 comprises 16 residues. V gave up 5 bases and J gave up 4 bases; unmatched junction bases: 11. Per germline, CDR1 SEHNR and CDR2 FQNEAQ (reference sequence).

This CDR3 is CASSVLEKGRDEKLFF. CDR3 in DNA: TGTGCCAGCAGCGTACTTGAAAAGGGCAGGGATGAAAAACTGTTTTTT. V usage is TRBV5-6 and J usage is TRBJ1-4, with D possibly matching TRBD1 (5 bases). V was clipped by 4 bases and J by 6 bases, with 19 bases between them. Germline V gene sequence: CDR1 SGHDT, CDR2 YYEEEE. This CDR3 is built from 16 residues.

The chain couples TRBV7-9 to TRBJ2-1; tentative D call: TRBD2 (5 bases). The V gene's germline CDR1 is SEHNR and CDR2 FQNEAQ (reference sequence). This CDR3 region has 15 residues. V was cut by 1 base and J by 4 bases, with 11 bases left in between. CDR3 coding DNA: TGTGCCAGCAGCTTAGTTTCGAGGGAGTACAATGAGCAGTTCTTC. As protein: CASSLVSREYNEQFF.

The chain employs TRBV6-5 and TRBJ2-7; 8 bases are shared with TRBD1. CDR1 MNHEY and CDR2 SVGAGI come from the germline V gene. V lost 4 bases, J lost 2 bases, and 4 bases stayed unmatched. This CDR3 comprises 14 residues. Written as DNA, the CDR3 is TGTGCCAGCAGTTCCACAGGGGGTACCTACGAGCAGTACTTC. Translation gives CASSSTGGTYEQYF.

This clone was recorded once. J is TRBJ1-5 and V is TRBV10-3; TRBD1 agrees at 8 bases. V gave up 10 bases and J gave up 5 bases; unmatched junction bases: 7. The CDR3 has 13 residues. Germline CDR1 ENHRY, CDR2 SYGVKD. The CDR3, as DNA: TGTGCCACTTCGACAGGGGAGGATCAGCCCCAGCATTTT. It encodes CATSTGEDQPQHF.

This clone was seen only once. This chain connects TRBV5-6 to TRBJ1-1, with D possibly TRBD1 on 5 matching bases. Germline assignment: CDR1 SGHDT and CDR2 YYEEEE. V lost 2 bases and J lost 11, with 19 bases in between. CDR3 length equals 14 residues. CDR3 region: CASSFNFGGGAAFF. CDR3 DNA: TGTGCCAGCAGCTTTAATTTCGGGGGTGGTGCGGCTTTCTTT.

As DNA, the CDR3 is TGTGCCAGCAGCTTGTGGGACCTCGGGAGCTCCTATAATTCACCCCTCCACTTT. Translating gives CASSLWDLGSSYNSPLHF. The gene calls are TRBV5-6 and TRBJ1-6, with D possibly TRBD1 on 5 matching bases. The CDR3 is made up of 18 amino acids. Between the trimmed V and J ends, which lost 1 base and 0 bases, there was a span of 14 bases. Germline CDR1 and CDR2: SGHDT and YYEEEE.

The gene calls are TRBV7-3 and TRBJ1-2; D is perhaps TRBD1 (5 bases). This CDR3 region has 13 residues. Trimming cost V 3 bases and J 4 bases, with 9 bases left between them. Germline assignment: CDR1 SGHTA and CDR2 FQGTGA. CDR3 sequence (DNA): TGTGCCAGCAGCTTCCTGCAGGGCTATGGCTACACCTTC. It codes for CASSFLQGYGYTF.

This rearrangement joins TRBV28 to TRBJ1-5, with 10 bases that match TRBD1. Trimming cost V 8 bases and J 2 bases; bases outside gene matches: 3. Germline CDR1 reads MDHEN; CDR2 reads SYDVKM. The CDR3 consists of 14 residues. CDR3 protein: CASGTGVGNQPQHF. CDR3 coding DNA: TGTGCCAGCGGGACAGGGGTGGGCAATCAGCCCCAGCATTTT.

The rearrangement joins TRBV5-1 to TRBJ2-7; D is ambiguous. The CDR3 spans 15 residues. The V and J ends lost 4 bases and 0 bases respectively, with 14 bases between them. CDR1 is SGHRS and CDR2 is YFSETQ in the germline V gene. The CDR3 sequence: CASSQFEEASYEQYF. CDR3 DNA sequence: TGCGCCAGCAGCCAATTCGAGGAAGCCTCCTACGAGCAGTACTTC. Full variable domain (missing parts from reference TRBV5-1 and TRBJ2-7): KAGVTQTPRYLIKTRGQQVTLSCSPISGHRSVSWYQQTPGQGLQFLFEYFSETQRNKGNFPGRFSGRQFSNSRSEMNVSTLELGDSALYLCASSQFEEASYEQYFGPGTRLTVT.

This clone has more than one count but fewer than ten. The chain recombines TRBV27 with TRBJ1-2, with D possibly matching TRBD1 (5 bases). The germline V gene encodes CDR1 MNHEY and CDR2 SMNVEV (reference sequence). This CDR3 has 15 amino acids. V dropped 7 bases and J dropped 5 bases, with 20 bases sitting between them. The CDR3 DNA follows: TGTGCCAGCAAGTCACCCGAAACGGGGGTATATGGCTACACCTTC. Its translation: CASKSPETGVYGYTF.

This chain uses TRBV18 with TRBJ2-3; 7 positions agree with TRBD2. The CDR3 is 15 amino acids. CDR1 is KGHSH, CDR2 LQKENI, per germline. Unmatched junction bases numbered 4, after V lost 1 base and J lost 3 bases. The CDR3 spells CASSPQRGSTDTQYF. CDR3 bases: TGTGCCAGCTCACCACAGCGGGGTAGTACAGATACGCAGTATTTT.

The CDR3 DNA is TGTGCCAGCAGCTTATCAGGGGCCGCTTACCTCTATGGCTACACCTTC. Translated, it gives CASSLSGAAYLYGYTF. The V and J genes are TRBV7-9 and TRBJ1-2, with D possibly being TRBD1 (6 bases). Trimming stripped 2 bases from V and 4 bases from J, with 17 bases between. The CDR3 runs 16 residues. Looked up from germline, CDR1 is SEHNR and CDR2 is FQNEAQ (reference sequence).

This chain's CDR3 is CASSAGQRNSNQPQHF. CDR3 DNA: TGTGCCAGCAGCGCGGGACAGCGAAATAGCAATCAGCCCCAGCATTTT. The rearrangement uses TRBV5-8 and TRBJ1-5; 7 bases align to TRBD1. With 4 bases clipped from V and 0 bases from J, the junction kept 7 bases outside the gene matches. This CDR3 is 16 amino acids long. CDR1 is SGHTS and CDR2 is YDEGEE in the germline V gene.